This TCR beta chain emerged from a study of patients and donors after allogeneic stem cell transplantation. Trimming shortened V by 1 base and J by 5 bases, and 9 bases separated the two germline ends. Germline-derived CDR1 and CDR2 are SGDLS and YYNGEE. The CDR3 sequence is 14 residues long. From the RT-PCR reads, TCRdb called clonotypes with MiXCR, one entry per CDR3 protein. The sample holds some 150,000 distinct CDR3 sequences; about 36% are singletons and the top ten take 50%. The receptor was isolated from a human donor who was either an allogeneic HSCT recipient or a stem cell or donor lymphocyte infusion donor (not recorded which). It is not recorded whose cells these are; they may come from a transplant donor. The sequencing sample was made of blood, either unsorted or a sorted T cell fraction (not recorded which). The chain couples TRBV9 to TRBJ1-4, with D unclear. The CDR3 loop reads CASSVQGGNEKLFF. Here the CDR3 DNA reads TGTGCCAGCAGCGTACAAGGTGGCAATGAAAAACTGTTTTTT.